Each of the 17 T cell receptor beta chains below was sequenced from the same sample in a study of shared clonotypes between healthy human individuals. Measured with immunoSEQ multiplex PCR; TCRdb has only the in-frame clones, and not every one. The table lists 2 million to 2.5 million clones, around 92% of them singletons. The material sequenced was naive CD4+ T cells from PBMCs. Stated subset: CD45RA+ positively selected. The receptor set was obtained from a man aged 18 to 30 in good health. Some clones in this sample may be carry-over from other donors' samples.

V is TRBV9 and J is TRBJ2-7; 11 bases match TRBD2. CDR1 is SGDLS and CDR2 is YYNGEE in the germline V gene. The CDR3 runs 15 residues. Trimming at V came to 3 bases and at J to 4 bases, leaving 6 bases not matched to a gene. CDR3 protein: CASSASGTSGYEQYF. The CDR3 nucleotides read TGTGCCAGCAGCGCGTCCGGGACTAGCGGTTACGAGCAGTACTTC.

This clone has just one count. This chain connects TRBV6-1 to TRBJ2-7; 11 bases agree with TRBD1. The CDR3 covers 14 residues. With V trimmed by 7 bases and J by 2 bases, 4 bases remained unmatched. Germline V gene lookup returns CDR1 MNHNS and CDR2 SASEGT. Here the CDR3 reads CASTPGQGAYEQYF. CDR3 nucleotides: TGTGCCAGCACCCCGGGACAGGGGGCCTACGAGCAGTACTTC.

The rearrangement uses TRBV2 and TRBJ2-7; 8 bases line up with TRBD1. The CDR3 is made up of 13 amino acids. V shed 11 bases, J shed 6 bases, and the junction held 12 bases outside the gene matches. Germline V lookup: CDR1 SNHLY, CDR2 FYNNEI. The CDR3 spells CAGRVMTGVEQYF. The CDR3 DNA follows: TGTGCCGGAAGAGTGATGACAGGGGTCGAGCAGTACTTC.

The rearrangement uses TRBV9 and TRBJ2-1; 8 nucleotides align to TRBD2. The CDR3 extends over 15 amino acids. With 4 bases clipped from V and 10 bases from J, the junction kept 13 bases outside the gene matches. CDR1 is SGDLS, CDR2 YYNGEE, per germline. CDR3 in DNA: TGTGCCAGCAGCCCTCGGACTAGCCTGGGGGGGGAGCAGTTCTTC. Translated, it gives CASSPRTSLGGEQFF. Combining the CDR3 with reference TRBV9 and TRBJ2-1 gives the whole variable domain DSGVTQTPKHLITATGQRVTLRCSPRSGDLSVYWYQQSLDQGLQFLIQYYNGEERAKGNILERFSAQQFPDLHSELNLSSLELGDSALYFCASSPRTSLGGEQFFGPGTRLTVL.

V usage is TRBV5-4 and J usage is TRBJ2-3; no clear D gene. V was shortened by 2 bases and J by 0 bases, with 13 bases between the two germline ends. The CDR3 is made up of 16 amino acids. In germline, CDR1 is SGHNT, CDR2 YYREEE (reference sequence). CDR3 nucleotides: TGTGCCAGCAGCTTTATGTATGGCGGTAGCACAGATACGCAGTATTTT. This encodes CASSFMYGGSTDTQYF.

This rearrangement joins TRBV6-5 to TRBJ1-2; unclear D gene. Germline V gene data show CDR1 as MNHEY and CDR2 as SVGAGI. Trimming took off 6 bases at V and 8 bases at J, with 10 bases between the two ends. CDR3 size: 11 residues. Written as DNA, the CDR3 is TGTGCCAGCAGGACCCCGGAGGGCTACACCTTC. Encoded protein: CASRTPEGYTF.

The genes are TRBV4-3 and TRBJ2-5; a weak D match, TRBD1 (6 bases). The V gene lost 2 bases and the J gene lost 7 bases, with 20 bases spanning the gap. In germline, CDR1 is LGHNA, CDR2 YSLEER. The CDR3 covers 16 residues. In DNA form, the CDR3 reads TGCGCCAGCAGCCAAAAACAGGGCCCCGGCGGTTTGACCCAGTACTTC. Its translation is CASSQKQGPGGLTQYF.

The chain employs TRBV6-6 and TRBJ2-3; 9 nucleotides align to TRBD1. The CDR3 contains 14 residues. V lost 6 bases and J lost 6; bases outside the gene matches: 7. Germline CDR1 reads MNHNY; CDR2 reads SVGAGI (reference sequence). The CDR3 spells CASSRDRDMDTQYF. CDR3 DNA sequence: TGTGCCAGCAGCCGGGACAGGGATATGGATACGCAGTATTTT.

The V call is TRBV20-1, the J call TRBJ2-1; D gene unclear. Between the trimmed V and J ends, which lost 3 bases and 5 bases, there was a span of 5 bases. Germline loops: CDR1 DFQATT, CDR2 SNEGSKA (reference sequence). The CDR3 sequence is 11 residues long. CDR3 residues: CSASADNEQFF. The CDR3 nucleotides read TGCAGTGCTAGTGCTGACAATGAGCAGTTCTTC.

This clone was recorded only once. This chain connects TRBV7-2 to TRBJ1-2; TRBD1 might be the D (5 bases). Per germline, CDR1 SGHTA and CDR2 FQGNSA. Trimming left V 5 bases short and J 12 bases short, with 16 bases between. The length of the CDR3 is 12 residues. The CDR3 sequence is CASSLRDRRDTF. The CDR3 DNA is TGTGCCAGCAGCCTAAGGGACCGCAGAGACACCTTC.

This chain uses TRBV4-1 with TRBJ2-7; D is unclear. Germline assignment: CDR1 MGHRA and CDR2 YSYEKL. The CDR3 length is 14 residues. V shed 3 bases and J shed 3 bases, with 12 bases lying between them. In nucleotides, the CDR3 is TGCGCCAGCAGCCAGCCTAGGGCAGGCTACGAGCAGTACTTC. Protein product: CASSQPRAGYEQYF.

The genes are TRBV28 and TRBJ1-1, with D tentatively TRBD1 (6 bases). V was trimmed by 2 bases and J by 0 bases, leaving 13 bases between them. Germline loops: CDR1 MDHEN, CDR2 SYDVKM. This CDR3 has 16 amino acids. The CDR3, as DNA: TGTGCCAGCAGTTTACCAGGACAGCCCATGAACACTGAAGCTTTCTTT. This gives the protein CASSLPGQPMNTEAFF.

The chain recombines TRBV30 with TRBJ1-3, with D hard to call. Germline values: CDR1 GTSNPN, CDR2 SVGIG (reference sequence). The CDR3 totals 15 residues. The V gene lost 3 bases and the J gene lost 7 bases, with 19 bases spanning the gap. CDR3 in amino acids: CAWSQRSRLRNTIYF. For the CDR3, the DNA is TGTGCCTGGAGCCAAAGGTCCAGGCTTCGGAACACCATATATTTT. The full variable domain, completed using reference TRBV30 and TRBJ1-3, is SQTIHQWPATLVQPVGSPLSLECTVEGTSNPNLYWYRQAAGRGLQLLFYSVGIGQISSEVPQNLSASRPQDRQFILSSKKLLLSDSGFYLCAWSQRSRLRNTIYFGEGSWLTVV.

The chain employs TRBV28 and TRBJ2-7; weak D call: TRBD2 (7 bases). V dropped 6 bases and J dropped 4 bases, with 22 bases sitting between them. Germline CDR1 MDHEN, CDR2 SYDVKM. The CDR3 has 16 amino acids. The CDR3 coding sequence is TGTGCCAGCAGAATACAGGAGTCTAGGGGGGGTTACGAGCAGTACTTC. It is translated as CASRIQESRGGYEQYF.

The V gene is TRBV5-1, the J gene TRBJ2-7; TRBD1 matches at 7 bases. The germline V gene has CDR1 SGHRS and CDR2 YFSETQ. This CDR3 region has 16 residues. V dropped 0 bases and J dropped 5; count of bases not matched to a gene: 11. The CDR3 sequence: CASSLGPVTGIDEQYF. CDR3 coding DNA: TGCGCCAGCAGCTTGGGACCGGTGACAGGGATCGACGAGCAGTACTTC.

This rearrangement joins TRBV7-2 to TRBJ2-7; TRBD1 is a possible D gene (5 bases). The germline V gene has CDR1 SGHTA and CDR2 FQGNSA. The CDR3 loop spans 14 amino acids. V was clipped by 5 bases and J by 3 bases, with 14 bases between them. The CDR3 loop reads CASSPQAGRYEQYF. In DNA, the CDR3 is TGTGCCAGCAGCCCCCAGGCAGGGCGCTACGAGCAGTACTTC.

The chain carries TRBV19 and TRBJ1-5, with D perhaps matching TRBD1 (6 bases). CDR3 length: 18 amino acids. V gave up 2 bases and J gave up 4 bases, with 21 bases separating them. From germline, CDR1 is LNHDA and CDR2 SQIVND (reference sequence). This CDR3 reads CASSIYSGGPAGNQPQHF. CDR3 bases: TGTGCCAGTAGTATATATTCTGGGGGGCCTGCCGGGAATCAGCCCCAGCATTTT.